Below, 27 T cell receptor beta chains from the same sample are listed, as sequenced in a study of preoperative IRX-2 immunotherapy in early breast cancer. Produced via immunoSEQ multiplex PCR; TCRdb's table is partial and in-frame only. Here the sample spans approximately 6,300 clones, over 70% being singletons. The treatment here: preoperative locoregional IRX-2 cytokine immunotherapy. The sequences come from tumor tissue, collected before IRX-2 immunotherapy. These receptors all stem from a human donor with breast cancer.

This clone has only one observation. This chain links TRBV29-1 with TRBJ2-2; D call uncertain. The CDR3 sequence is 14 residues long. V gave up 7 bases and J gave up 0 bases, with 12 bases separating them. CDR1 is SQVTM, CDR2 ANQGSEA, per germline. The CDR3 sequence: CSAKHGTNTGELFF. DNA for the CDR3: TGCAGCGCCAAGCATGGAACGAACACCGGGGAGCTGTTTTTT.

The chain links TRBV28 to TRBJ1-1, with D possibly being TRBD1 (5 bases). Germline V gene sequence: CDR1 MDHEN, CDR2 SYDVKM. CDR3 length: 16 amino acids. Trimming took off 3 bases at V and 5 bases at J, with 19 bases between the two ends. DNA of the CDR3: TGTGCCAGCAGTTTTCCCACTAGAGGGGAAACAACTGAAGCTTTCTTT. This codes for CASSFPTRGETTEAFF.

The gene calls are TRBV6-8 and TRBJ1-2; no reliable D call. The CDR3 has 13 amino acids. Trimming took off 2 bases at V and 5 bases at J, with 9 bases between the two ends. The V gene's germline CDR1 is MNHGY and CDR2 SAAAGT. CDR3 DNA sequence: TGTGCCAGCAGTTACGACGTAACTTATGGCTACACCTTC. As protein: CASSYDVTYGYTF.

The chain links TRBV12-5 to TRBJ2-7, with D perhaps TRBD1 or TRBD2 (5 bases each). This CDR3 is built from 14 residues. The germline V gene has CDR1 LGHNT and CDR2 FRNRAP. The CDR3 protein is CASTLLEDPGEQYF. The CDR3 nucleotides read TGTGCCAGCACCCTACTAGAAGATCCAGGGGAGCAGTACTTC.

This clone appeared a single time. This rearrangement joins TRBV5-1 to TRBJ1-3; TRBD1 is a possible D gene (5 bases). The V end lost 0 bases, the J end lost 2 bases, and 6 bases lay between the germline ends. CDR1 SGHRS and CDR2 YFSETQ come from the germline V gene. CDR3 length: 14 residues. The CDR3 here is CASSLGTPGNTIYF. The CDR3 region has the DNA TGCGCCAGCAGCTTGGGGACACCTGGAAACACCATATATTTT.

CDR3 sequence: CASSFLRSTQETQYF. CDR3 sequence (DNA): TGTGCCAGCAGCTTTCTAAGGTCAACCCAAGAGACCCAGTACTTC. J is TRBJ2-5 and V is TRBV11-3, with D uncertain. This CDR3 has 15 amino acids. Germline-derived CDR1 and CDR2 are SGHNT and YENEEA. V was pared by 3 bases and J by 1 base, with 12 bases between.

This clone was counted a single time. This chain uses TRBV6-8 with TRBJ2-1; D is unclear. The CDR3 length is 16 residues. Germline assignment: CDR1 MNHGY and CDR2 SAAAGT. V lost 4 bases and J lost 0, with 13 bases in between. CDR3 sequence: CASSLYPDGSYNEQFF. CDR3 sequence (DNA): TGTGCCAGCAGTTTATATCCGGATGGCTCCTACAATGAGCAGTTCTTC.

This clone appeared a single time. The chain combines TRBV7-6 with TRBJ1-4; 7 bases fit TRBD1. This CDR3 is 18 amino acids long. Germline V gene lookup returns CDR1 SGHVS and CDR2 FNYEAQ. The J segment lost 4 bases and the V segment lost 9 bases, leaving 20 bases of the junction unmatched. The CDR3 sequence is CARSPGQGGTRDNEKLFF. The CDR3 nucleotides are TGTGCCAGAAGCCCGGGTCAGGGGGGGACCAGGGATAATGAAAAACTGTTTTTT.

V usage is TRBV6-8 and J usage is TRBJ2-3; D not resolved. Germline values: CDR1 MNHGY, CDR2 SAAAGT. CDR3 length: 14 amino acids. V was trimmed by 6 bases and J by 0 bases, leaving 10 bases between them. In DNA form, the CDR3 reads TGTGCCAGCAGCAGGACCTTCAGCACAGATACGCAGTATTTT. Translating it yields CASSRTFSTDTQYF.

This clone appeared a few times. This sequence joins TRBV23-1 and TRBJ2-3; D is uncertain. TRBV23-1 has ORF status, its function being uncertain. CDR3 length: 14 amino acids. V lost 6 bases and J lost 5, with 15 bases in between. CDR3 in amino acids: CASSQDFLVDTQYF. The CDR3 DNA reads as TGCGCCAGCAGCCAAGATTTTTTAGTAGATACGCAGTATTTT.

This clone counts as medium-sized. The gene calls are TRBV6-8 and TRBJ2-7, with a weak D call TRBD2 (5 bases). Germline CDR1 is MNHGY and CDR2 is SAAAGT. V was clipped by 2 bases and J by 2 bases, with 10 bases between them. The CDR3 contains 14 residues. The CDR3 sequence: CASSYGAEAYEQYF. DNA for the CDR3: TGTGCCAGCAGTTACGGAGCGGAAGCCTACGAGCAGTACTTC.

This clone was counted a single time. The chain couples TRBV6-8 to TRBJ2-5, with TRBD1 matching 7 bases. V lost 6 bases to trimming and J lost 4 bases; unmatched junction nucleotides: 5. Germline V CDR1 and CDR2: MNHGY, SAAAGT. This CDR3 spans 13 amino acids. The CDR3 reads CASRRQGSETQYF. As DNA, the CDR3 is TGTGCCAGCAGGAGACAGGGCTCAGAGACCCAGTACTTC.

The chain couples TRBV18 to TRBJ1-6; D may be TRBD1 (5 bases). Germline assignment: CDR1 KGHSH and CDR2 LQKENI. CDR3 length equals 13 residues. V was clipped by 6 bases and J by 7 bases, with 10 bases between them. The CDR3 nucleotides are TGTGCCAGCTCGAGTGGGACCAATTCACCCCTCCACTTT. This translates into CASSSGTNSPLHF.

The rearrangement uses TRBV28 and TRBJ1-1; 7 positions match TRBD1. The CDR3 sequence is 14 residues long. Germline lookup yields CDR1 MDHEN and CDR2 SYDVKM. J was trimmed by 4 bases and V by 6 bases; bases with no gene match: 8. CDR3 bases: TGTGCCAGCAGGGAGGACAGGAAGGCCACTGAAGCTTTCTTT. Translating gives CASREDRKATEAFF.

This clone was counted between two and nine times. This sequence joins TRBV7-6 and TRBJ1-4; 7 bases are a match to TRBD1. This CDR3 is 17 amino acids long. Germline lookup yields CDR1 SGHVS and CDR2 FNYEAQ. Trimming removed 5 bases from V and 6 bases from J; junction bases left unmatched: 15. The CDR3 DNA reads TGTGCCAGCAGCCCACCCCTCCCGACAGGGCTTTATGAAAAACTGTTTTTT. Protein: CASSPPLPTGLYEKLFF.

The rearrangement joins TRBV10-3 to TRBJ1-1; D not certain. V was shortened by 0 bases and J by 4 bases, with 12 bases between the two germline ends. There are 15 residues in the CDR3. Germline V CDR1 and CDR2: ENHRY, SYGVKD. The CDR3 loop reads CAISESPPDGTEAFF. CDR3 coding DNA: TGTGCCATCAGTGAGTCCCCCCCGGACGGCACTGAAGCTTTCTTT.

The chain employs TRBV19 and TRBJ2-2; D is possibly TRBD2 (5 bases). The germline V gene encodes CDR1 LNHDA and CDR2 SQIVND (reference sequence). Between the trimmed V and J ends, which lost 2 bases and 5 bases, there was a span of 15 bases. The CDR3 has 16 amino acids. CDR3 nucleotides: TGTGCCAGTAGTATAAAGCCTCGCGAGGGAACCGGGGAGCTGTTTTTT. It encodes CASSIKPREGTGELFF.

This clone occurred a few times. This CDR3 is CASSLEAVNTEAFF. CDR3 nucleotides: TGTGCCAGCAGCTTAGAAGCAGTGAACACTGAAGCTTTCTTT. This chain connects TRBV11-3 to TRBJ1-1, with D unresolved. Germline V lookup: CDR1 SGHNT, CDR2 YENEEA. The CDR3 is made up of 14 amino acids. Trimming cost V 0 bases and J 0 bases, with 5 bases left between them.

This clone was seen a single time. This chain links TRBV14 with TRBJ2-5; possibly TRBD1 or TRBD2 for D (6 bases each). V was pared by 1 base and J by 4 bases, with 13 bases between. Germline CDR1 and CDR2: SGHDN and FVKESK. This CDR3 spans 15 amino acids. The CDR3 DNA sequence: TGTGCCAGCAGCCAAGGTGGGGGGCGCGGAGAGACCCAGTACTTC. It encodes CASSQGGGRGETQYF.

The chain joins TRBV29-1 to TRBJ2-3, with TRBD1 matching over 9 bases. The V gene's germline CDR1 is SQVTM and CDR2 ANQGSEA. CDR3 size: 13 residues. V shed 7 bases and J 6 bases; nucleotides not matched to a gene: 8. The chain's CDR3 is CSGDREGLDTQYF. The CDR3 nucleotides read TGCAGCGGGGACAGGGAAGGTCTGGATACGCAGTATTTT.

The genes are TRBV11-3 and TRBJ1-2; no clear D gene. V was cut by 3 bases and J by 0 bases, with 11 bases left in between. The CDR3 consists of 15 residues. From germline, CDR1 is SGHNT and CDR2 YENEEA. The DNA for the CDR3 is TGTGCCAGCAGCTTCCTCGGCCAGTCTAACTATGGCTACACCTTC. It specifies CASSFLGQSNYGYTF. Supplemented by reference TRBV11-3 and TRBJ1-2, the full variable domain reads EAGVVQSPRYKIIEKKQPVAFWCNPISGHNTLYWYLQNLGQGPELLIRYENEEAVDDSQLPKDRFSAERLKGVDSTLKIQPAELGDSAVYLCASSFLGQSNYGYTFGSGTRLTVV.

This clone is medium-sized (0.01 to 0.1%) within its sample. The chain links TRBV15 to TRBJ1-5, with D possibly TRBD1 on 6 matching bases. CDR1 is LNHNV and CDR2 is YYDKDF in the germline V gene (reference sequence). V shed 3 bases and J shed 6 bases, with 15 bases lying between them. The CDR3 consists of 15 residues. The chain's CDR3 is CATSSPTGPTQPQHF. CDR3 bases: TGTGCCACCAGCAGTCCAACAGGGCCAACTCAGCCCCAGCATTTT.

The sample holds a few counts of this clone. The chain links TRBV18 to TRBJ1-1; D gene uncertain. V lost 6 bases, J lost 1 base, and 6 bases lay in between. This CDR3 is 12 amino acids long. CDR1 and CDR2 from the germline V gene are KGHSH and LQKENI. The CDR3 reads CASSAQNTEAFF. CDR3 sequence (DNA): TGTGCCAGCTCTGCCCAGAACACTGAAGCTTTCTTT.

The genes are TRBV7-8 and TRBJ2-3; D ambiguous. Trimming removed 2 bases from V and 3 bases from J, with 6 bases in between. This CDR3 is 13 amino acids long. Germline lookup yields CDR1 SGHVS and CDR2 FQNEAQ. The DNA for the CDR3 is TGTGCCAGCAGCTTAATTTCGACAGATACGCAGTATTTT. This gives the protein CASSLISTDTQYF. Full variable domain (remainder filled in from reference TRBV7-8 and TRBJ2-3): GAGVSQSPRYKVAKRGQDVALRCDPISGHVSLFWYQQALGQGPEFLTYFQNEAQLDKSGLPSDRFFAERPEGSVSTLKIQRTQQEDSAVYLCASSLISTDTQYFGPGTRLTVL.

The chain couples TRBV6-8 to TRBJ1-6; a weak D match, TRBD1 (6 bases). Germline V gives CDR1 MNHGY, CDR2 SAAAGT. Trimming left V 5 bases short and J 6 bases short, with 14 bases between. The CDR3 contains 15 residues. CDR3 sequence: CASSGFLGGNSPLHF. The CDR3 region has the DNA TGTGCCAGCAGTGGGTTTCTAGGGGGTAATTCACCCCTCCACTTT.

About this clone: Other DNA sequences in this specimen translate into the identical CDR3. CDR3 sequence reads: CASSLGQGGYGYTF. The CDR3 DNA follows: TGCGCCAGCAGCTTGGGTCAGGGCGGCTATGGCTACACCTTC. This sequence joins TRBV5-1 and TRBJ1-2, with a tentative D call TRBD1 (5 bases). V lost 0 bases and J 4 bases, leaving 10 bases between the germline ends. The CDR3 is 14 residues long. Germline V gene lookup returns CDR1 SGHRS and CDR2 YFSETQ.

In the case of this clone: The junction differs from germline at one of its ends, possibly a read error. The chain uses TRBV29-1 and TRBJ1-1; TRBD1 agrees at 10 bases. The CDR3 consists of 14 residues. Germline CDR1 is SQVTM and CDR2 is ANQGSEA. CDR3 region: CSVQDRGRDTEAFF. CDR3 DNA: TGCAGCGTTCAAGACAGGGGGCGGGACACTGAAGCTTTCTTT.